This T cell receptor (beta chain) is from a study of cytomegalovirus exposure and HLA in healthy donors. The primer mix had 60 Vbeta and 13 Jbeta primers. As originally analysed: An analysis that came later counted approximately 76 million unique TCR beta chains, about 10 million shared. Sequenced by immunoSEQ multiplex PCR; TCRdb stores in-frame clones only, minus some. V and J calls plus clone size are reproduced from that table; the DNA served to infer D and trimming. In the table there are under 200,000 clones, over 75% of which are singletons. Regarding this clone: Its antigen is not identified.

Points from the study as a whole: When a later analysis was performed, an Asian-associated ancestry cluster reportedly had fewer N-insertions than the roughly 630-donor mean. Presence/absence analyses assumed roughly uniform sequencing depth across donors. About 87% or about 30% of the time was how often most TCR beta V segments were productive, according to an earlier analysis.

Germline-derived CDR1 and CDR2 are MDHEN and SYDVKM. Deletions cut 4 bases from V and 4 bases from J, with 11 bases between. The CDR3 has 13 amino acids. The chain couples TRBV28 to TRBJ2-7; tentative D call: TRBD1 (5 bases). Specimen: PBMCs. This TCR derives from a woman in her 50s in good health and CMV-seronegative. CDR3 DNA sequence: TGTGCCAGCAGTTGGGGCAGGGATTACGAGCAGTACTTC. Its protein product is CASSWGRDYEQYF.